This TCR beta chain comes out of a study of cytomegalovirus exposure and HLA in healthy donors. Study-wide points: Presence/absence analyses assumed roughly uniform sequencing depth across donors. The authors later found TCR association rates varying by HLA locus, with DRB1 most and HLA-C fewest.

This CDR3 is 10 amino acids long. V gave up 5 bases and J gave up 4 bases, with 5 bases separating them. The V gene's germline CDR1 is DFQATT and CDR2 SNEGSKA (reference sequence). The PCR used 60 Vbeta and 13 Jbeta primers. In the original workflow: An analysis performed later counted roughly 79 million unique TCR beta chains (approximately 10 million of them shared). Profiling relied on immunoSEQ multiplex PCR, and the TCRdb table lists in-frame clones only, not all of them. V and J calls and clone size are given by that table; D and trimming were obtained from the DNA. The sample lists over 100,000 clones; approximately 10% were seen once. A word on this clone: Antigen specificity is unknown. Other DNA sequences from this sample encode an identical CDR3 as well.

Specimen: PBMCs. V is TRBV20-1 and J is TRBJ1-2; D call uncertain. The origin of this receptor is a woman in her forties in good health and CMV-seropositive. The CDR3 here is CSAASYGYTF. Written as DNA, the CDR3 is TGCAGTGCTGCGTCCTATGGCTACACCTTC.